The 28 T cell receptor beta chains presented below share a single source sample, sequenced in a study of CD8 T cells in ankylosing spondylitis. TCRdb re-analysed the 5' RACE reads in MiXCR, keeping a single row per CDR3 protein. The sample yields under 150,000 distinct CDR3 sequences, roughly 9% seen once. The sequenced material came from blood, either unsorted or a sorted T cell fraction (not recorded which). All receptors derive from a male donor with ankylosing spondylitis or in good health (not recorded which).

This rearrangement joins TRBV20-1 to TRBJ1-2; D perhaps matches TRBD1 (6 bases). This CDR3 has 13 residues. Trimming took off 5 bases at V and 3 bases at J, with 13 bases between the two ends. The germline V gene has CDR1 DFQATT and CDR2 SNEGSKA (reference sequence). The CDR3 is CSARDGGHYGYTF. Here the CDR3 DNA reads TGCAGTGCTCGCGATGGGGGGCACTATGGCTACACCTTC.

The V gene is TRBV12-3 or TRBV12-4, the J gene TRBJ2-7; the D is unclear. The CDR3 runs 12 residues. V was trimmed by 4 bases and J by 2 bases, leaving 6 bases between them. The CDR3 spells CASSSYTYEQYF. The CDR3 bases are TGTGCCAGCAGTTCCTACACCTACGAGCAGTACTTC.

A few counts support this clonotype. V usage is TRBV15 and J usage is TRBJ2-2; D might be TRBD2 (5 bases). With 11 bases removed from V and 7 bases from J, the gap between germline ends came to 20 bases. This CDR3 has 14 residues. Per germline, CDR1 LNHNV and CDR2 YYDKDF (reference sequence). The chain's CDR3 is CALDSGRADGELFF. CDR3 coding DNA: TGTGCCCTGGACTCGGGTAGGGCGGACGGGGAGCTGTTTTTT. The variable domain in full, completed from reference TRBV15 and TRBJ2-2, reads DAMVIQNPRYQVTQFGKPVTLSCSQTLNHNVMYWYQQKSSQAPKLLFHYYDKDFNNEADTPDNFQSRRPNTSFCFLDIRSPGLGDTAMYLCALDSGRADGELFFGEGSRLTVL.

In this sample, this clonotype turned up many times. The chain links TRBV6-2 or TRBV6-3 to TRBJ2-1; 8 bases align to TRBD2. The V gene end was trimmed by 6 bases and the J gene end by 7 bases; junction bases not matched to a gene: 8. The germline V gene has CDR1 MNHEY and CDR2 SVGEGT. The CDR3 has 14 residues. The CDR3 bases are TGTGCCAGCAGAAGAGCGGGAGTGGAGAATGAGCAGTTCTTC. It encodes CASRRAGVENEQFF.

This sequence joins TRBV7-2 and TRBJ1-4; D call uncertain. The V gene's germline CDR1 is SGHTA and CDR2 FQGNSA. V dropped 1 base and J dropped 8 bases, with 11 bases sitting between them. The CDR3 loop spans 14 amino acids. The CDR3: CASSLGGLREKLFF. The CDR3 coding sequence is TGTGCCAGCAGCTTAGGCGGGTTAAGGGAAAAACTGTTTTTT. The variable domain in full, with the rest retrieved from reference TRBV7-2 and TRBJ1-4, is GAGVSQSPSNKVTEKGKDVELRCDPISGHTALYWYRQSLGQGLEFLIYFQGNSAPDKSGLPSDRFSAERTGGSVSTLTIQRTQQEDSAVYLCASSLGGLREKLFFGSGTQLSVL.

The table lists this clonotype with many counts. The chain links TRBV4-3 to TRBJ2-3, with D possibly matching TRBD1 (6 bases). Germline V lookup: CDR1 LGHNA, CDR2 YSLEER. Between the trimmed V and J ends, which lost 5 bases and 2 bases, there was a span of 11 bases. The CDR3 length is 14 residues. The CDR3 here is CASSSRGATDTQYF. Here the CDR3 DNA reads TGCGCCAGCAGCTCCAGGGGAGCCACAGATACGCAGTATTTT.

This clonotype was observed many times. The rearrangement joins TRBV7-3 to TRBJ2-2; D may be TRBD2 (6 bases). CDR1 and CDR2 (germline): SGHTA, FQGTGA. Trimming took off 5 bases at V and 7 bases at J, with 17 bases between the two ends. The CDR3 loop spans 15 amino acids. CDR3: CASSPRGAEGGELFF. In DNA, the CDR3 is TGTGCCAGCAGCCCGAGAGGTGCGGAGGGCGGGGAGCTGTTTTTT.

This clonotype was seen at least ten times. J is TRBJ2-1 and V is TRBV7-9; D unresolved. Trimming took off 5 bases at V and 5 bases at J, with 7 bases between the two ends. The germline CDR1 and CDR2 sequences are SEHNR and FQNEAQ (reference sequence). CDR3 length equals 12 residues. CDR3 loop: CASSGYNNEQFF. In nucleotides, the CDR3 is TGTGCCAGCAGCGGCTACAACAATGAGCAGTTCTTC.

This clonotype showed up just a few times. The chain is built from TRBV5-1 and TRBJ2-2, with TRBD2 as a possible D gene (6 bases). This CDR3 is 14 amino acids long. Looked up from germline, CDR1 is SGHRS and CDR2 is YFSETQ. The ends were cut back, 3 bases at V and 4 bases at J, with 10 bases in the middle. The CDR3 protein is CASSSQAGTGELFF. The CDR3 DNA reads as TGCGCCAGCAGCTCCCAAGCGGGCACCGGGGAGCTGTTTTTT.

This clonotype has a count of ten or more. This rearrangement joins TRBV6-2 or TRBV6-3 to TRBJ2-7, with TRBD2 matching over 11 bases. The CDR3 consists of 17 residues. Germline-derived CDR1 and CDR2 are MNHEY and SVGEGT. V gave up 2 bases and J gave up 1 base; unmatched junction bases: 7. The CDR3 loop reads CASSYELAGVPSYEQYF. DNA for the CDR3: TGTGCCAGCAGTTACGAACTAGCGGGAGTACCATCCTACGAGCAGTACTTC.

This clonotype was detected a few times. This chain joins TRBV7-6 and TRBJ2-7; 12 bases map to TRBD2. V lost 5 bases to trimming and J lost 4 bases; unmatched junction nucleotides: 6. Germline CDR1 and CDR2: SGHVS and FNYEAQ. This CDR3 has 15 residues. The CDR3 bases are TGTGCCAGCAGCCCTACTAGCGGGAGGCAGTACGAGCAGTACTTC. Translation: CASSPTSGRQYEQYF.

This clonotype was counted at least ten times. This chain uses TRBV11-2 with TRBJ2-7; 7 nucleotides align to TRBD2. This CDR3 is built from 14 residues. V trimming: 5 bases; J trimming: 2 bases; junction bases outside the gene matches: 6. In germline, CDR1 is SGHAT, CDR2 FQNNGV. In nucleotides, the CDR3 is TGTGCCAGCAGCCTCCGGGACTACCCCTACGAGCAGTACTTC. It encodes CASSLRDYPYEQYF. The variable domain in full, completed from reference TRBV11-2 and TRBJ2-7, reads EAGVAQSPRYKIIEKRQSVAFWCNPISGHATLYWYQQILGQGPKLLIQFQNNGVVDDSQLPKDRFSAERLKGVDSTLKIQPAKLEDSAVYLCASSLRDYPYEQYFGPGTRLTVT.

A note on this clonotype: This may come from a read error, since a much larger clone is one base off. The rearrangement joins TRBV5-1 to TRBJ1-2; the match to TRBD1 covers 7 bases. The CDR3 has 13 residues. CDR1 is SGHRS and CDR2 is YFSETQ in the germline V gene. V was pared by 6 bases and J by 7 bases, with 9 bases of the junction left unmatched. The CDR3 coding sequence is TGCGCCAGCATAGGACAGGTGGCAGGTGGCTACACCTTC. It yields the protein CASIGQVAGGYTF. The variable domain in full, completed from reference TRBV5-1 and TRBJ1-2, reads KAGVTQTPRYLIKTRGQQVTLSCSPISGHRSVSWYQQTPGQGLQFLFEYFSETQRNKGNFPGRFSGRQFSNSRSEMNVSTLELGDSALYLCASIGQVAGGYTFGSGTRLTVV.

This clonotype occurred many times. This chain connects TRBV7-2 to TRBJ2-2, with a weak D call TRBD1 (6 bases). This CDR3 has 14 amino acids. The V gene lost 1 base and the J gene lost 3 bases, with 6 bases spanning the gap. The germline gives CDR1 SGHTA, CDR2 FQGNSA. CDR3 nucleotides: TGTGCCAGCAGCTTAGACAGGGACACCGGGGAGCTGTTTTTT. This sequence encodes CASSLDRDTGELFF.

This clonotype has a count of ten or more. J is TRBJ2-7 and V is TRBV29-1, with 9 nucleotides matching TRBD2. CDR1 and CDR2 from the germline V gene are SQVTM and ANQGSEA. V was pared by 4 bases and J by 6 bases, with 10 bases of the junction left unmatched. The CDR3 is 14 amino acids. The CDR3 region is CSVGLSGRPSEQYF. CDR3 DNA: TGCAGCGTTGGACTTAGCGGGAGACCGTCCGAGCAGTACTTC.

This clonotype has a count of ten or more. The J gene is TRBJ1-1, the V gene TRBV20-1; D call uncertain. V was clipped by 6 bases and J by 7 bases, with 15 bases between them. The CDR3 has 12 residues. CDR1 DFQATT and CDR2 SNEGSKA come from the germline V gene (reference sequence). Here the CDR3 DNA reads TGCAGTGCCCTACCCAACGGAGGTGAAGCTTTCTTT. It yields the protein CSALPNGGEAFF.

This clonotype was observed at least ten times. J is TRBJ2-1 and V is TRBV7-2; no clear D gene. From germline, CDR1 is SGHTA and CDR2 FQGNSA. Deletions cut 1 base from V and 10 bases from J, with 8 bases between. The CDR3 is 12 amino acids. The CDR3, as DNA: TGTGCCAGCAGCTTAGTGTCTAAAGAGCAGTTCTTC. Protein: CASSLVSKEQFF. Using reference TRBV7-2 and TRBJ2-1 for the parts outside the CDR3, the full variable domain is GAGVSQSPSNKVTEKGKDVELRCDPISGHTALYWYRQSLGQGLEFLIYFQGNSAPDKSGLPSDRFSAERTGGSVSTLTIQRTQQEDSAVYLCASSLVSKEQFFGPGTRLTVL.

This clonotype was counted at least ten times. CDR3 nucleotide sequence: TGCGCCAGCAGCGTGCAGGGGGATACGCAGTATTTT. Translated: CASSVQGDTQYF. V and J are TRBV5-1 and TRBJ2-3, with a tentative D call TRBD1 (6 bases). V was shortened by 4 bases and J by 6 bases, with 9 bases between the two germline ends. The CDR3 extends over 12 amino acids. The germline gives CDR1 SGHRS, CDR2 YFSETQ.

The V and J genes are TRBV20-1 and TRBJ2-3; maybe TRBD2 (6 bases). V gave up 0 bases and J gave up 1 base, with 11 bases separating them. The CDR3 contains 15 residues. The germline gives CDR1 DFQATT, CDR2 SNEGSKA (reference sequence). The CDR3 sequence is CSARDLASGTDTQYF. Written as DNA, the CDR3 is TGCAGTGCTAGAGATCTGGCTAGCGGCACAGATACGCAGTATTTT.

This clonotype was observed at least ten times. This CDR3 is CASSLTGVAGELFF. The CDR3 DNA sequence: TGTGCCAGCAGCTTAACAGGGGTCGCCGGGGAGCTGTTTTTT. The rearrangement uses TRBV7-9 and TRBJ2-2; 7 positions match TRBD1. The V and J ends lost 2 bases and 6 bases, in that order; junction bases with no gene match: 3. The CDR3 extends over 14 amino acids. Per the germline V gene, CDR1 is SEHNR and CDR2 is FQNEAQ (reference sequence).

This clonotype came up many times. The V and J genes are TRBV5-1 and TRBJ2-5; D is unresolved. The germline CDR1 and CDR2 sequences are SGHRS and YFSETQ. Trimming took off 4 bases at V and 5 bases at J, with 12 bases between the two ends. CDR3 size: 13 residues. CDR3 residues: CASSPMRWETQYF. The CDR3 region has the DNA TGCGCCAGCAGCCCGATGCGGTGGGAGACCCAGTACTTC.

This clonotype was seen ten or more times. V usage is TRBV5-1 and J usage is TRBJ2-3; D unresolved. The CDR3 runs to 14 residues. The ends were cut back, 4 bases at V and 2 bases at J, with 11 bases in the middle. Germline V gives CDR1 SGHRS, CDR2 YFSETQ. The DNA for the CDR3 is TGCGCCAGCAGCCCGGGCTTCGACACAGATACGCAGTATTTT. Amino acid sequence: CASSPGFDTDTQYF.

This clonotype was detected many times. This chain uses TRBV7-9 with TRBJ2-1, with D possibly being TRBD2 (5 bases). Trimming pared 5 bases from V and 10 bases from J, leaving 18 bases between. Germline-derived CDR1 and CDR2 are SEHNR and FQNEAQ (reference sequence). This CDR3 has 14 amino acids. As DNA, the CDR3 is TGTGCCAGCAGCCCTCGGGAATGGGCACCCGAGCAGTTCTTC. Residues: CASSPREWAPEQFF.

The chain couples TRBV11-3 to TRBJ2-1; TRBD2 matches 11 bases. Looked up from germline, CDR1 is SGHNT and CDR2 is YENEEA. The CDR3 spans 16 residues. J was trimmed by 4 bases and V by 4 bases; bases with no gene match: 6. This chain's CDR3 is CASSSLPSGGYNEQFF. As DNA, the CDR3 is TGTGCCAGCAGCTCTCTACCTAGCGGGGGGTACAATGAGCAGTTCTTC. The whole variable domain, filled in from reference TRBV11-3 and TRBJ2-1, reads EAGVVQSPRYKIIEKKQPVAFWCNPISGHNTLYWYLQNLGQGPELLIRYENEEAVDDSQLPKDRFSAERLKGVDSTLKIQPAELGDSAVYLCASSSLPSGGYNEQFFGPGTRLTVL.

This clonotype was seen repeatedly, ten times or more. J is TRBJ2-5 and V is TRBV6-1; either TRBD1 or TRBD2 may supply D (5 bases each). V was cut by 0 bases and J by 8 bases, with 19 bases left in between. The CDR3 sequence is 16 residues long. The V gene's germline CDR1 is MNHNS and CDR2 SASEGT. Written as DNA, the CDR3 is TGTGCCAGCAGTGAAGCGCTGGGGGAGACCAAGAAAACCCAGTACTTC. It translates to CASSEALGETKKTQYF.

This clonotype showed up just a few times. V gene TRBV28 combines with J gene TRBJ1-5; D is uncertain. CDR1 MDHEN and CDR2 SYDVKM come from the germline V gene. V lost 4 bases and J lost 2, with 9 bases in between. This CDR3 comprises 14 residues. CDR3 amino acids: CASSSSNRNQPQHF. DNA for the CDR3: TGTGCCAGCAGTTCCTCGAATCGCAATCAGCCCCAGCATTTT. Full variable domain (missing parts from reference TRBV28 and TRBJ1-5): DVKVTQSSRYLVKRTGEKVFLECVQDMDHENMFWYRQDPGLGLRLIYFSYDVKMKEKGDIPEGYSVSREKKERFSLILESASTNQTSMYLCASSSSNRNQPQHFGDGTRLSIL.

This clonotype was observed at least ten times. The chain joins TRBV4-2 to TRBJ2-7; D is undetermined. The V gene's germline CDR1 is LGHNA and CDR2 YNFKEQ. The CDR3 has 13 residues. Trimming left V 2 bases short and J 3 bases short, with 8 bases between. The CDR3 spells CASSQTSNYEQYF. In DNA form, the CDR3 reads TGTGCCAGCAGCCAAACGTCCAACTACGAGCAGTACTTC.

There are a few counts of this clonotype. The chain has TRBV20-1 and TRBJ1-1; D is ambiguous. The CDR3 sequence is 9 residues long. Germline loops: CDR1 DFQATT, CDR2 SNEGSKA (reference sequence). V gave up 7 bases and J gave up 10 bases, with 10 bases separating them. The CDR3, as DNA: TGCAGTGTTGGACCGGGAGCTTTCTTT. As protein: CSVGPGAFF.